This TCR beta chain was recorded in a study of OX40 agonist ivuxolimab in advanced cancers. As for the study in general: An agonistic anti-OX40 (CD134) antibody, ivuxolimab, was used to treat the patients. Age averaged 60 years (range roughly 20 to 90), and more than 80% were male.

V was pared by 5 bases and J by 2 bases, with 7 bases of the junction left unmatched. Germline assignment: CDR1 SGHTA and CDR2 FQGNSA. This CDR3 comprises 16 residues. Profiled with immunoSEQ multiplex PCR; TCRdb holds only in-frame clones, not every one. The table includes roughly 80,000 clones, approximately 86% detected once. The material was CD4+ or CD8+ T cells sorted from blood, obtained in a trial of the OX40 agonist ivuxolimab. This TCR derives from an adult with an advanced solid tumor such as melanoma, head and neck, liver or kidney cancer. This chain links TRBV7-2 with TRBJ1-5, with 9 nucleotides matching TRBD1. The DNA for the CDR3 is TGTGCCAGCAGCGGACAGGGGACGCCGGGCAATCAGCCCCAGCATTTT. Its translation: CASSGQGTPGNQPQHF.